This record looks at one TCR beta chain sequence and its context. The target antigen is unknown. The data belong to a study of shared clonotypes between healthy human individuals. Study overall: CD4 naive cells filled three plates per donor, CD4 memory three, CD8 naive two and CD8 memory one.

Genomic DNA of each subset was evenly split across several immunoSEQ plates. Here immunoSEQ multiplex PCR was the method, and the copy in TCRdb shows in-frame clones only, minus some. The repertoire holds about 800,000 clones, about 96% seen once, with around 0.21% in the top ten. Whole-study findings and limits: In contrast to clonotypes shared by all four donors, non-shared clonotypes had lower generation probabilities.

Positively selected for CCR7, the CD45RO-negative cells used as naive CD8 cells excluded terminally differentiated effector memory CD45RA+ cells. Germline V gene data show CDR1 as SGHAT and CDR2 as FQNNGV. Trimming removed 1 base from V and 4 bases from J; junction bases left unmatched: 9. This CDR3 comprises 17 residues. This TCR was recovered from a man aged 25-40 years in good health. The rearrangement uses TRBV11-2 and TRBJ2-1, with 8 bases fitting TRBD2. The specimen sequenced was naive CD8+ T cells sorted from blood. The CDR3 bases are TGTGCCAGCAGCTTAGGCGTAGCGGGAAGGTTTTACAATGAGCAGTTCTTC. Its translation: CASSLGVAGRFYNEQFF.